Below, 21 T cell receptor beta chains from the same sample are listed, as sequenced in a study of blood T cells in healthy people across ages. A second 7 to 11 cycle PCR used barcoded and J-beta primers. TCRdb passed the 5' RACE reads through MiXCR, listing each CDR3 protein once. The sample consists of around 1,100,000 distinct CDR3 sequences, roughly two fifths of them appearing once. Sequencing was performed on blood. The receptors originated from a man aged 18 to 30 in good health.

V is TRBV9 and J is TRBJ2-3; 8 bases agree with TRBD2. There are 17 residues in the CDR3. CDR1 is SGDLS and CDR2 is YYNGEE in the germline V gene. V was clipped by 3 bases and J by 2 bases; unmatched bases: 11. This CDR3 is CASSAPGLGAPTDTQYF. DNA for the CDR3: TGTGCCAGCAGCGCGCCGGGACTAGGGGCTCCCACAGATACGCAGTATTTT.

The chain uses TRBV12-3 or TRBV12-4 and TRBJ2-2, with 7 positions matching TRBD1. The J segment lost 0 bases and the V segment lost 5 bases, leaving 6 bases of the junction unmatched. The CDR3 is 16 amino acids. The CDR3 spells CASSRQGLPNTGELFF. The CDR3 nucleotides are TGTGCCAGCAGTCGACAGGGCCTTCCGAACACCGGGGAGCTGTTTTTT.

This clonotype was seen a handful of times. This sequence joins TRBV9 and TRBJ2-3; D might be TRBD1 (7 bases). V was shortened by 4 bases and J by 6 bases, with 18 bases between the two germline ends. The CDR3 contains 15 residues. Germline V gene sequence: CDR1 SGDLS, CDR2 YYNGEE. CDR3 sequence: CASSPYQGGLDTQYF. The CDR3 region has the DNA TGTGCCAGCAGCCCCTACCAGGGGGGCCTTGATACGCAGTATTTT. The full variable domain, with the rest looked up from reference TRBV9 and TRBJ2-3, is DSGVTQTPKHLITATGQRVTLRCSPRSGDLSVYWYQQSLDQGLQFLIQYYNGEERAKGNILERFSAQQFPDLHSELNLSSLELGDSALYFCASSPYQGGLDTQYFGPGTRLTVL.

The V and J genes are TRBV7-6 and TRBJ2-7, with a tentative D call TRBD1 (8 bases). Trimming took 1 base from V and 2 from J, leaving 15 bases between them. The CDR3 covers 16 residues. CDR1 is SGHVS and CDR2 is FNYEAQ in the germline V gene. CDR3 protein: CASSLESGTGPYEQYF. The CDR3 nucleotides read TGTGCCAGCAGCTTAGAAAGCGGGACAGGCCCCTACGAGCAGTACTTC.

There are a few counts of this clonotype. The rearrangement links TRBV18 to TRBJ1-1; D is unclear. Trimming pared 3 bases from V and 0 bases from J, leaving 11 bases between. From germline, CDR1 is KGHSH and CDR2 LQKENI. CDR3 length: 15 residues. CDR3 amino acids: CASSPAGLVNTEAFF. The CDR3 coding sequence is TGTGCCAGCTCACCGGCAGGACTGGTGAACACTGAAGCTTTCTTT.

Of note for this clonotype: The final CDR3 position lacks the conserved phenylalanine or tryptophan, pointing to a likely read error. V gene TRBV10-3 combines with J gene TRBJ1-1; D is undetermined. The CDR3 covers 13 residues. V was trimmed by 0 bases and J by 7 bases, leaving 9 bases between them. CDR1 ENHRY and CDR2 SYGVKD come from the germline V gene. This CDR3 reads CAISESFKDEAFV. The CDR3 coding sequence is TGTGCCATCAGTGAGTCATTCAAGGATGAAGCTTTCGTT.

The chain has TRBV5-1 and TRBJ1-2; D gene unclear. This CDR3 is built from 13 residues. Between the trimmed V and J ends, which lost 6 bases and 3 bases, there was a span of 12 bases. Looked up from germline, CDR1 is SGHRS and CDR2 is YFSETQ. The CDR3, as DNA: TGCGCCAGCACCTTTGGTGGTGACTATGGCTACACCTTC. Translated: CASTFGGDYGYTF.

This chain uses TRBV3-1 with TRBJ1-2; D unresolved. Trimming removed 6 bases from V and 7 bases from J, with 18 bases in between. CDR3 length: 14 amino acids. Germline CDR1 reads LGHDT; CDR2 reads YNNKEL (reference sequence). The CDR3 DNA is TGTGCCAGCAGAAACCTCGCCAGGACCTGTGGCTACACCTTC. Protein: CASRNLARTCGYTF.

The chain is built from TRBV12-3 or TRBV12-4 and TRBJ2-3; the D gene could be TRBD1 or TRBD2 (6 bases each). Between the trimmed V and J ends, which lost 3 bases and 6 bases, there was a span of 16 bases. This CDR3 has 15 amino acids. The CDR3 sequence is CASSLGLGAGDTQYF. The CDR3 DNA sequence: TGTGCCAGCAGTTTGGGACTGGGGGCTGGCGATACGCAGTATTTT.

Notes on this clonotype: Sequence at one end of the junction differs from germline and may be a read error. The chain has TRBV9 and TRBJ2-1; a weak D match, TRBD2 (6 bases). The CDR3 is 15 amino acids. In germline, CDR1 is SGDLS, CDR2 YYNGEE. The CDR3 is CASSVDGGLRNERFF. CDR3 DNA: TGTGCCAGCAGCGTAGACGGCGGACTACGGAATGAGCGGTTCTTC.

This clonotype was found many times. The chain employs TRBV10-2 and TRBJ2-7; no clear D. This CDR3 comprises 17 residues. V was trimmed by 0 bases and J by 3 bases, leaving 18 bases between them. CDR1 WSHSY and CDR2 SAAADI come from the germline V gene. The CDR3 nucleotides are TGCGCCAGCAGTGAGTCAGGGCTACTTGACGGCAGCTACGAGCAGTACTTC. Protein product: CASSESGLLDGSYEQYF.

The rearrangement joins TRBV4-3 to TRBJ1-1; no clear D. Germline CDR1 is LGHNA and CDR2 is YSLEER. V gave up 4 bases and J gave up 11 bases, with 14 bases separating them. This CDR3 contains 12 residues. CDR3 nucleotides: TGCGCCAGCAGCCCGTCTTGGGGAGTGGCTTTCTTT. Its translation: CASSPSWGVAFF.

The chain is built from TRBV29-1 and TRBJ2-1; tentatively, D is TRBD1 or TRBD2 (5 bases each). The germline CDR1 and CDR2 sequences are SQVTM and ANQGSEA. The CDR3 totals 16 residues. Trimming cost V 0 bases and J 5 bases, with 17 bases left between them. CDR3 loop: CSVEDLPGRGDNEQFF. In nucleotides, the CDR3 is TGCAGCGTTGAAGACCTCCCGGGACGGGGTGACAATGAGCAGTTCTTC.

The rearrangement joins TRBV6-6 to TRBJ2-5; 7 nucleotides agree with TRBD1. CDR3 size: 17 residues. The V segment lost 2 bases and the J segment 5 bases; nucleotides outside the gene matches: 14. Germline CDR1 reads MNHNY; CDR2 reads SVGAGI (reference sequence). CDR3 sequence: CASSYRDTDRAGETQYF. Written as DNA, the CDR3 is TGTGCCAGCAGTTACCGAGATACCGACAGGGCGGGTGAGACCCAGTACTTC.

This clonotype was counted a few times. The chain links TRBV7-3 to TRBJ2-3; no firm D call. The CDR3 covers 13 residues. Trimming removed 5 bases from V and 6 bases from J, with 12 bases in between. CDR1 and CDR2 from the germline V gene are SGHTA and FQGTGA. The chain's CDR3 is CASSALGSDTQYF. CDR3 sequence (DNA): TGTGCCAGCAGCGCCCTGGGTTCGGATACGCAGTATTTT.

For this clonotype: At one end, the junction sequence differs from germline, possibly due to a read error. V and J are TRBV4-1 and TRBJ2-3, with 13 bases identical to TRBD2. The CDR3 has 17 residues. Looked up from germline, CDR1 is MGHRA and CDR2 is YSYEKL. CDR3 amino acids: CSSSRGLAGASTDTQYF. CDR3 in DNA: TGCTCCAGCAGCCGTGGACTAGCGGGGGCTAGCACAGATACGCAGTATTTT.

This clonotype was found a few times. J is TRBJ2-2 and V is TRBV6-5; D ambiguous. This CDR3 spans 11 amino acids. The V gene's germline CDR1 is MNHEY and CDR2 SVGAGI. Trimming removed 11 bases at V and 6 bases at J, with 10 bases between. The CDR3 protein is CASKIAGELFF. DNA for the CDR3: TGTGCCTCTAAAATCGCCGGGGAGCTGTTTTTT.

This sequence joins TRBV6-1 and TRBJ1-4; D remains ambiguous. CDR3 length: 13 residues. Trimming removed 6 bases at V and 8 bases at J, with 13 bases between. Germline-derived CDR1 and CDR2 are MNHNS and SASEGT. CDR3 residues: CASSLEGREKLFF. CDR3 coding DNA: TGTGCCAGCAGCCTTGAGGGTCGGGAAAAACTGTTTTTT.

This chain connects TRBV6-5 to TRBJ2-5, with D perhaps matching TRBD2 (5 bases). Germline assignment: CDR1 MNHEY and CDR2 SVGAGI. Trimming cost V 0 bases and J 4 bases, with 15 bases left between them. The CDR3 totals 16 residues. As DNA, the CDR3 is TGTGCCAGCAGTTACTCCCCTAAAGTCGCGGGAGAGACCCAGTACTTC. Its protein product is CASSYSPKVAGETQYF.

The chain links TRBV12-3 or TRBV12-4 to TRBJ1-1; 9 bases map to TRBD1. This CDR3 comprises 15 residues. V was clipped by 5 bases and J by 3 bases; unmatched bases: 7. The CDR3 reads CASSPGTGYYTEAFF. CDR3 nucleotides: TGTGCCAGCAGTCCAGGGACAGGGTATTACACTGAAGCTTTCTTT.

This clonotype was recorded a few times. One end of the junction is discordant with germline, which a read error may explain. The chain links TRBV7-7 to TRBJ2-1; 8 nucleotides agree with TRBD1. There are 13 residues in the CDR3. Germline V gives CDR1 SSHAT, CDR2 FNYEAQ (reference sequence). CDR3 sequence reads: CASSNGQGNEQFF. CDR3 DNA: TGTGCTAGCAGCAACGGACAGGGTAATGAGCAGTTCTTC.